The 5 T cell receptor beta chains in this list originate from one sample, sequenced in a study of blood T cell repertoires in COVID-19. Repertoires were generated with immunoSEQ multiplex PCR, while TCRdb's copy carries only in-frame clones and drops some. The sample lists roughly 250,000 clones; approximately 80% were seen once. Source material: peripheral blood. All receptors derive from a woman aged 55-69 years with active or convalescent COVID-19.

The chain links TRBV7-9 to TRBJ1-5; D unresolved. Germline lookup yields CDR1 SEHNR and CDR2 FQNEAQ (reference sequence). CDR3 length equals 13 residues. V was clipped by 1 base and J by 5 bases, with 6 bases between them. DNA of the CDR3: TGTGCCAGCAGCTTAGACAGAGATCAGCCCCAGCATTTT. It encodes CASSLDRDQPQHF.

This clone has at least ten counts. This sequence joins TRBV7-9 and TRBJ2-7; TRBD1 matches at 8 bases. V lost 1 base, J lost 2 bases, and 4 bases stayed unmatched. This CDR3 comprises 15 residues. Germline assignment: CDR1 SEHNR and CDR2 FQNEAQ (reference sequence). CDR3 nucleotide sequence: TGTGCCAGCAGCTTAGATAGGACAGGGCCCTACGAGCAGTACTTC. It is translated as CASSLDRTGPYEQYF.

The chain is built from TRBV4-3 and TRBJ1-4; D is unclear. The germline V gene has CDR1 LGHNA and CDR2 YSLEER. The CDR3 consists of 14 residues. V dropped 4 bases and J dropped 4 bases, with 10 bases sitting between them. CDR3 sequence: CASSPRGGNEKLFF. In nucleotides, the CDR3 is TGCGCCAGCAGCCCGCGAGGCGGTAATGAAAAACTGTTTTTT.

J is TRBJ2-5 and V is TRBV2, with TRBD1 matching 9 bases. With 3 bases clipped from V and 5 bases from J, the junction kept 10 bases outside the gene matches. The CDR3 spans 16 residues. The V gene's germline CDR1 is SNHLY and CDR2 FYNNEI. In DNA, the CDR3 is TGTGCCAGCAGTGACCCTTCACAGGGGGCGGGGGAGACCCAGTACTTC. This translates into CASSDPSQGAGETQYF.

The chain recombines TRBV5-1 with TRBJ2-5; D is undetermined. Trimming removed 4 bases at V and 4 bases at J, with 11 bases between. Germline lookup yields CDR1 SGHRS and CDR2 YFSETQ. The CDR3 totals 13 residues. CDR3 in DNA: TGCGCCAGCAGCCCCAGAACCTCAGAGACCCAGTACTTC. It codes for CASSPRTSETQYF.